Following are 25 T cell receptor beta chains from one sample sequenced in a study of regulatory T cells in long-lasting Graves disease. According to the study, TCR beta libraries were built with iRepertoire HTBI primers and CDR3-region Arm-PCR. TCRdb reanalysed the multiplex PCR reads using MiXCR and keeps one entry per CDR3 protein. The data show roughly 560,000 distinct CDR3 sequences, roughly 16% seen once. The sample's time point: newly diagnosed GD, antithyroid drugs for less than 3 months. PBMC-derived RNA was used for the TCR library. These data also featured in a second study, about T cells in Graves' hyperthyroidism and ophthalmopathy.

The starting material was peripheral blood mononuclear cells (PBMCs), obtained at new diagnosis, from a patient treated with antithyroid drugs. The receptors derive from a woman aged 35-60 years with Graves disease.

V usage is TRBV12-3 or TRBV12-4 and J usage is TRBJ1-5, with TRBD1 matching over 10 bases. With 6 bases clipped from V and 6 bases from J, the junction kept 5 bases outside the gene matches. The CDR3 consists of 14 residues. This CDR3 is CASRGQGSGQPQHF. For the CDR3, the DNA is TGTGCCAGCAGGGGACAGGGGTCGGGTCAGCCCCAGCATTTT.

This clonotype was recorded at least ten times. This chain connects TRBV5-5 to TRBJ1-1, with 7 bases lining up with TRBD1. The germline V gene encodes CDR1 SGHKS and CDR2 YYEKEE (reference sequence). This CDR3 contains 15 residues. V was pared by 3 bases and J by 5 bases, with 10 bases of the junction left unmatched. The CDR3 DNA reads as TGTGCCAGCAGCTGGGACTTGACAGGGAATACTGAAGCTTTCTTT. Translated, it gives CASSWDLTGNTEAFF.

This clonotype was seen repeatedly, ten times or more. The V call is TRBV27, the J call TRBJ2-5; D possibly corresponds to TRBD1 (8 bases). Germline V gene lookup returns CDR1 MNHEY and CDR2 SMNVEV (reference sequence). The V and J ends lost 1 base and 7 bases respectively, with 10 bases between them. CDR3 size: 13 residues. The CDR3 DNA follows: TGTGCCAGCAGTTTATACAGGGGGGGGACCCAGTACTTC. Translating gives CASSLYRGGTQYF.

This clonotype came up a few times. The chain links TRBV5-1 to TRBJ2-3, with 7 bases lining up with TRBD2. CDR3 size: 15 residues. V lost 4 bases to trimming and J lost 1 base; unmatched junction nucleotides: 6. Germline V gene lookup returns CDR1 SGHRS and CDR2 YFSETQ. The CDR3 DNA reads as TGCGCCAGCAGCACTGAAGCGGGGCGCACAGATACGCAGTATTTT. It is translated as CASSTEAGRTDTQYF.

This chain joins TRBV20-1 and TRBJ1-2, with 9 bases that match TRBD1. CDR3 length: 14 residues. Germline loops: CDR1 DFQATT, CDR2 SNEGSKA (reference sequence). The trim removed 3 bases at V and 2 bases at J, leaving 4 bases unmatched. CDR3 sequence: CSARGDRENYGYTF. DNA of the CDR3: TGCAGTGCTAGGGGGGACAGGGAGAACTATGGCTACACCTTC.

This clonotype was found many times. V and J are TRBV7-9 and TRBJ1-5; D gene uncertain. This CDR3 spans 16 amino acids. From germline, CDR1 is SEHNR and CDR2 FQNEAQ (reference sequence). Deletions cut 4 bases from V and 2 bases from J, with 15 bases between. The CDR3 protein is CASSSLWSSGNQPQHF. The CDR3 nucleotides are TGTGCCAGCAGCTCCCTGTGGAGTAGCGGCAATCAGCCCCAGCATTTT.

This clonotype was seen at least ten times. This chain connects TRBV2 to TRBJ2-1; possible D gene TRBD2, 6 bases. Germline CDR1 and CDR2: SNHLY and FYNNEI. CDR3 length equals 12 residues. Trimming took off 5 bases at V and 10 bases at J, with 12 bases between the two ends. The CDR3 loop is CASSFLAWEQFF. CDR3 nucleotides: TGTGCCAGCAGTTTCCTAGCGTGGGAGCAGTTCTTC.

A remark on this clonotype: A read error is possible here, since a much larger clone lies one base away. The chain joins TRBV5-5 to TRBJ2-7; 7 nucleotides agree with TRBD1. The CDR3 covers 14 residues. Germline values: CDR1 SGHKS, CDR2 YYEKEE (reference sequence). The V and J ends lost 4 bases and 2 bases, in that order; junction bases with no gene match: 6. The CDR3 DNA reads TGTGCCAGCAGCCAGGGGGACGGAGCCTACGAGCAGTACTTC. Its protein is CASSQGDGAYEQYF.

This clonotype was found many times. This sequence joins TRBV28 and TRBJ2-1; the match to TRBD2 covers 13 bases. The CDR3 totals 15 residues. V shed 5 bases, J shed 7 bases, and the junction held 5 bases outside the gene matches. The germline gives CDR1 MDHEN, CDR2 SYDVKM. This CDR3 reads CASSGGGLAGNEQFF. The DNA for the CDR3 is TGTGCCAGCAGTGGGGGGGGACTAGCGGGGAATGAGCAGTTCTTC.

This clonotype was observed many times. As DNA, the CDR3 is TGTGCCAGCAATGGAGCCCGGGGCTACACCTTC. Its translation: CASNGARGYTF. V gene TRBV28 combines with J gene TRBJ1-2; no clear D. The ends were cut back, 7 bases at V and 8 bases at J, with 11 bases in the middle. This CDR3 comprises 11 residues. Per the germline V gene, CDR1 is MDHEN and CDR2 is SYDVKM.

This clonotype was detected many times. The CDR3 sequence: CASSYVGDTQYF. The CDR3 region has the DNA TGTGCCAGCAGTTACGTGGGAGATACGCAGTATTTT. V gene TRBV6-5 combines with J gene TRBJ2-3; D is unclear. The V and J ends lost 2 bases and 5 bases respectively, with 5 bases between them. Germline-derived CDR1 and CDR2 are MNHEY and SVGAGI. The CDR3 covers 12 residues.

In regard to this clonotype: This could be a read error, since a much larger clone is one nucleotide away. The chain is built from TRBV13 and TRBJ1-1; D is perhaps TRBD1 (6 bases). Per the germline V gene, CDR1 is PRHDT and CDR2 is FYEKMQ (reference sequence). This CDR3 has 13 residues. The CDR3 nucleotides read TGTGCCAGCAGCTCCTACAGGGACACTGGAGCTTTCTTT. This translates into CASSSYRDTGAFF.

This clonotype was observed a handful of times. The chain combines TRBV6-2 or TRBV6-3 with TRBJ2-1; the D gene is possibly TRBD2 (6 bases). Germline values: CDR1 MNHEY, CDR2 SVGEGT. CDR3 length equals 14 residues. V was cut by 4 bases and J by 5 bases, with 12 bases left in between. The CDR3: CASSFGGPHNEQFF. In nucleotides, the CDR3 is TGTGCCAGCAGTTTCGGGGGACCACACAATGAGCAGTTCTTC.

This clonotype was observed a handful of times. The chain recombines TRBV5-4 with TRBJ1-2; D is undetermined. There are 14 residues in the CDR3. V lost 0 bases and J 5 bases, leaving 11 bases between the germline ends. The germline CDR1 and CDR2 sequences are SGHNT and YYREEE (reference sequence). The CDR3 sequence is CASSLGSLRYGYTF. The CDR3 region has the DNA TGTGCCAGCAGCTTGGGATCACTTCGGTATGGCTACACCTTC.

The V call is TRBV19, the J call TRBJ2-5; possibly TRBD1 or TRBD2 for D (7 bases each). Germline CDR1 LNHDA, CDR2 SQIVND (reference sequence). Trimming removed 6 bases from V and 4 bases from J, with 15 bases in between. This CDR3 spans 14 amino acids. The CDR3 spells CASRGRGLRETQYF. CDR3 bases: TGTGCCAGTAGGGGGAGGGGGCTGAGAGAGACCCAGTACTTC.

This clonotype was picked up many times. This chain links TRBV10-3 with TRBJ1-4; 8 nucleotides agree with TRBD1. This CDR3 is built from 13 residues. Germline CDR1 and CDR2: ENHRY and SYGVKD. With V trimmed by 10 bases and J by 5 bases, 6 bases remained unmatched. The CDR3 loop is CATQQGVNEKLFF. The CDR3, as DNA: TGTGCCACCCAACAGGGGGTAAATGAAAAACTGTTTTTT.

The V and J genes are TRBV29-1 and TRBJ2-5; D unresolved. This CDR3 contains 12 residues. In germline, CDR1 is SQVTM, CDR2 ANQGSEA. V lost 8 bases, J lost 5 bases, and 15 bases lay in between. The CDR3 here is CSMVGLGETQYF. In DNA, the CDR3 is TGCAGCATGGTCGGTTTGGGGGAGACCCAGTACTTC. Based on the CDR3 plus reference TRBV29-1 and TRBJ2-5, the full variable domain is SAVISQKPSRDICQRGTSLTIQCQVDSQVTMMFWYRQQPGQSLTLIATANQGSEATYESGFVIDKFPISRPNLTFSTLTVSNMSPEDSSIYLCSMVGLGETQYFGPGTRLLVL.

The rearrangement links TRBV15 to TRBJ2-7; D is possibly TRBD2 (7 bases). The CDR3 extends over 15 amino acids. Trimming removed 0 bases at V and 6 bases at J, with 15 bases between. Germline V lookup: CDR1 LNHNV, CDR2 YYDKDF (reference sequence). The CDR3 DNA is TGTGCCACCAGCAGAGAGGTCAGGGGAGGGCTCGAGCAGTACTTC. Translated: CATSREVRGGLEQYF.

This clonotype was counted a few times. V and J are TRBV5-1 and TRBJ1-1, with D perhaps TRBD1 (6 bases). The ends were cut back, 2 bases at V and 4 bases at J, with 12 bases in the middle. Germline CDR1 is SGHRS and CDR2 is YFSETQ. The CDR3 is made up of 14 amino acids. CDR3 protein: CASSFRTVGTEAFF. The CDR3, as DNA: TGCGCCAGCAGCTTCCGGACAGTCGGCACTGAAGCTTTCTTT.

Note on this clonotype: An end of the junction does not agree with germline; a read error may underlie this. The rearrangement joins TRBV11-3 to TRBJ1-1, with a weak D call TRBD1 (6 bases). Per germline, CDR1 SGHNT and CDR2 YENEEA. This CDR3 spans 14 amino acids. The CDR3 bases are TGTGCCAGCAGCTTAGGAACAGGGAATACTGAAGCTTCCTTT. It yields the protein CASSLGTGNTEASF.

This clonotype has a count of ten or more. The gene calls are TRBV13 and TRBJ1-4; weak D call: TRBD1 (6 bases). The CDR3 loop spans 17 amino acids. Germline-derived CDR1 and CDR2 are PRHDT and FYEKMQ (reference sequence). Trimming took off 8 bases at V and 0 bases at J, with 19 bases between the two ends. CDR3 residues: CASAQGGGPATNEKLFF. The CDR3 bases are TGTGCCAGCGCCCAAGGGGGAGGTCCTGCAACTAATGAAAAACTGTTTTTT.

This clonotype was observed many times. V is TRBV7-2 and J is TRBJ2-5; tentatively, D is TRBD2 (6 bases). Trimming took off 5 bases at V and 2 bases at J, with 21 bases between the two ends. CDR1 is SGHTA and CDR2 is FQGNSA in the germline V gene. CDR3 length equals 17 residues. DNA of the CDR3: TGTGCCAGCAGCCGCGACCCCCCCCCGCGGGGACAAGAGACCCAGTACTTC. Protein: CASSRDPPPRGQETQYF.

This clonotype has ten or more counts. The rearrangement joins TRBV3-1 to TRBJ2-1; TRBD2 aligns across 8 bases. The V segment lost 4 bases and the J segment 7 bases; nucleotides outside the gene matches: 9. This CDR3 is built from 15 residues. CDR1 is LGHDT and CDR2 is YNNKEL in the germline V gene (reference sequence). The CDR3 nucleotides are TGTGCCAGCAGCCCCGGGAGGGGGGTATGGAATGAGCAGTTCTTC. Translated: CASSPGRGVWNEQFF.

The chain has TRBV11-3 and TRBJ1-2; weak D call: TRBD1 (5 bases). Germline CDR1 reads SGHNT; CDR2 reads YENEEA. The ends were cut back, 5 bases at V and 7 bases at J, with 14 bases in the middle. The CDR3 length is 13 residues. Written as DNA, the CDR3 is TGTGCCAGCAGCCTCCTCGGGGACCGTGGCTACACCTTC. Translating it yields CASSLLGDRGYTF.

The chain has TRBV12-3 or TRBV12-4 and TRBJ2-1; 12 bases agree with TRBD2. The CDR3 contains 17 residues. J was trimmed by 3 bases and V by 4 bases; bases with no gene match: 7. Written as DNA, the CDR3 is TGTGCCAGCAGTTCACGGACTAGCGGGACGTACTACAATGAGCAGTTCTTC. Translated, it gives CASSSRTSGTYYNEQFF.